The T cell receptor (beta chain) under discussion was sequenced for a study of long-term antiretroviral therapy in people with HIV. Whole-study results and caveats: The study collected no data on ART adherence, viral resistance or therapy changes. Within the repertoire, clones expanded before ART were dominant at all time points.

Version v3.0 of the immunoSEQ assay was performed at survey level. Assay used: immunoSEQ multiplex PCR; TCRdb lists only in-frame clones, some missing. The data hold some 47,000 clones, with around 96% observed a single time. Germline V gene lookup returns CDR1 MNHNS and CDR2 SASEGT. This CDR3 region has 14 residues. The ends were cut back, 4 bases at V and 1 base at J, with 10 bases in the middle. A remark on this clone: Its antigen is not identified.

The chain recombines TRBV6-1 with TRBJ1-2; D ambiguous. This receptor was obtained from a woman aged 45-60 years with HIV. The sample here was unsorted PBMCs, taken 3.7 years after starting antiretroviral therapy. The CDR3 DNA reads TGTGCCAGCAGTGGGATGCTCGGTAACTATGGCTACACCTTC. This encodes CASSGMLGNYGYTF.